A single sample is the source of the 30 T cell receptor beta chains below, sequenced in a study of graft-versus-host responses after intestinal transplantation. The antigens these receptors bind are not known. This table comes from immunoSEQ multiplex PCR, and its TCRdb copy is limited to in-frame clones, with some not included. The sample consists of roughly 97,000 clones, 91% of them appearing once. The material sequenced was unstimulated CD4+ T cells sorted from spleen or lymph node cells, taken before transplant. Source of these receptors: a human donor who was the organ donor for an intestinal transplant.

This chain uses TRBV5-1 with TRBJ1-2; no definite D call. In germline, CDR1 is SGHRS, CDR2 YFSETQ. The CDR3 spans 14 residues. Deletions cut 0 bases from V and 7 bases from J, with 13 bases between. CDR3 sequence (DNA): TGCGCCAGCAGCTTGGAGCGGGGATCCATTGGCTACACCTTC. It encodes CASSLERGSIGYTF.

This chain connects TRBV10-3 to TRBJ2-6, with 11 bases matching TRBD2. This CDR3 is 21 amino acids long. Germline values: CDR1 ENHRY, CDR2 SYGVKD. The V gene end was trimmed by 5 bases and the J gene end by 1 base; junction bases not matched to a gene: 16. This CDR3 reads CAISKHSGGAKTESGANVLTF. The CDR3 DNA sequence: TGTGCCATCAGTAAGCATAGCGGGGGGGCGAAAACGGAATCTGGGGCCAACGTCCTGACTTTC.

V and J are TRBV12-5 and TRBJ1-2; the match to TRBD1 covers 7 bases. CDR1 is LGHNT and CDR2 is FRNRAP in the germline V gene. The CDR3 is made up of 13 amino acids. With 5 bases clipped from V and 6 bases from J, the junction kept 6 bases outside the gene matches. The CDR3 sequence is CASGPGQSDGYTF. For the CDR3, the DNA is TGTGCTAGTGGTCCGGGACAGAGTGATGGCTACACCTTC.

V and J are TRBV7-2 and TRBJ2-5; 10 nucleotides align to TRBD2. The CDR3 extends over 15 amino acids. The junction had 6 bases not matched to a gene; V was cut back by 3 bases and J by 5 bases. Germline V gives CDR1 SGHTA, CDR2 FQGNSA. DNA for the CDR3: TGTGCCAGCAGCTTTCAAGCGGGGGGGACGGAGACCCAGTACTTC. It translates to CASSFQAGGTETQYF.

The chain carries TRBV4-1 and TRBJ1-6, with 9 bases lining up with TRBD1. The junction had 8 bases not matched to a gene; V was cut back by 4 bases and J by 10 bases. This CDR3 contains 15 residues. Germline V gives CDR1 MGHRA, CDR2 YSYEKL. CDR3 in DNA: TGCGCCAGCAGCCGCGGGACAGGGATGTGGTCACCCCTCCACTTT. It translates to CASSRGTGMWSPLHF.

This clone was counted a few times. The chain joins TRBV27 to TRBJ2-5; 7 bases agree with TRBD2. The CDR3 extends over 15 amino acids. The germline V gene encodes CDR1 MNHEY and CDR2 SMNVEV (reference sequence). V trimming: 7 bases; J trimming: 2 bases; junction bases outside the gene matches: 10. The CDR3 sequence is CASTSRGRLQETQYF. The CDR3 DNA follows: TGTGCCAGCACCTCGCGGGGGAGGCTGCAAGAGACCCAGTACTTC.

A single count supports this clone. The gene calls are TRBV7-2 and TRBJ2-2, with D possibly matching TRBD2 (5 bases). The CDR3 sequence is 18 residues long. V lost 2 bases and J 6 bases, leaving 22 bases between the germline ends. CDR1 is SGHTA, CDR2 FQGNSA, per germline. The CDR3 DNA is TGTGCCAGCAGCTTACGACAAGCCAGTGGCGGAGGTCCCGGGGAGCTGTTTTTT. This sequence encodes CASSLRQASGGGPGELFF. Filled out from reference TRBV7-2 and TRBJ2-2, the complete variable domain reads GAGVSQSPSNKVTEKGKDVELRCDPISGHTALYWYRQSLGQGLEFLIYFQGNSAPDKSGLPSDRFSAERTGGSVSTLTIQRTQQEDSAVYLCASSLRQASGGGPGELFFGEGSRLTVL.

In regard to this clone: The sample holds other DNA sequences that translate to the same CDR3. The J gene is TRBJ2-7, the V gene TRBV20-1; D is unclear. From germline, CDR1 is DFQATT and CDR2 SNEGSKA (reference sequence). The CDR3 spans 11 residues. The V and J ends lost 3 bases and 4 bases respectively, with 7 bases between them. The CDR3 spells CSARTGYEQYF. In DNA, the CDR3 is TGCAGTGCTAGGACTGGATACGAGCAGTACTTC.

This sequence joins TRBV10-3 and TRBJ1-2; D gene uncertain. Germline CDR1 reads ENHRY; CDR2 reads SYGVKD. CDR3 length equals 14 residues. Trimming left V 2 bases short and J 0 bases short, with 7 bases between. CDR3 DNA: TGTGCCATCAGTGAGAAGGAGGCTAACTATGGCTACACCTTC. Residues: CAISEKEANYGYTF.

V and J are TRBV10-3 and TRBJ1-1; D call uncertain. V was trimmed by 8 bases and J by 4 bases, leaving 23 bases between them. This CDR3 spans 16 amino acids. Germline V gene lookup returns CDR1 ENHRY and CDR2 SYGVKD. The CDR3 here is CAIVFRAAAEGTEAFF. Here the CDR3 DNA reads TGTGCCATCGTTTTCCGCGCGGCCGCGGAGGGCACTGAAGCTTTCTTT.

The chain recombines TRBV6-5 with TRBJ2-3; a weak D match, TRBD1 (6 bases). Germline V gene data show CDR1 as MNHEY and CDR2 as SVGAGI. With 2 bases removed from V and 1 base from J, the gap between germline ends came to 7 bases. This CDR3 spans 14 amino acids. CDR3 DNA sequence: TGTGCCAGCAGTTACCGACAGGGCACAGATACGCAGTATTTT. This codes for CASSYRQGTDTQYF.

The V gene is TRBV9, the J gene TRBJ2-3; maybe TRBD2 (5 bases). CDR3 length: 16 residues. Between the trimmed V and J ends, which lost 0 bases and 3 bases, there was a span of 14 bases. The V gene's germline CDR1 is SGDLS and CDR2 YYNGEE. CDR3 loop: CASSVGTGLVTDTQYF. The CDR3 DNA reads TGTGCCAGCAGCGTAGGAACGGGGTTGGTGACAGATACGCAGTATTTT.

The CDR3 coding sequence is TGCGCCAGCAGCCAAACGGCCGGCGCGGATCCCTACGAGCAGTACTTC. Amino acids: CASSQTAGADPYEQYF. The J gene is TRBJ2-7, the V gene TRBV4-1; the D is unclear. V was shortened by 2 bases and J by 2 bases, with 16 bases between the two germline ends. The CDR3 length is 16 residues. CDR1 is MGHRA, CDR2 YSYEKL, per germline.

The J gene is TRBJ2-5, the V gene TRBV9; D not resolved. Germline V lookup: CDR1 SGDLS, CDR2 YYNGEE. V lost 0 bases, J lost 4 bases, and 7 bases lay in between. The CDR3 spans 13 residues. The CDR3 here is CASSVDSGETQYF. In DNA form, the CDR3 reads TGTGCCAGCAGCGTAGACTCTGGAGAGACCCAGTACTTC.

The V call is TRBV27, the J call TRBJ1-2, with TRBD1 matching 10 bases. The CDR3 spans 15 residues. Germline V gene sequence: CDR1 MNHEY, CDR2 SMNVEV (reference sequence). Unmatched junction bases numbered 8, after V lost 5 bases and J lost 5 bases. DNA for the CDR3: TGTGCCAGCAGTACGACAGGGGGCGAGGGGTATGGCTACACCTTC. Translating gives CASSTTGGEGYGYTF.

This chain links TRBV14 with TRBJ1-1; TRBD1 might be the D (5 bases). There are 14 residues in the CDR3. CDR1 SGHDN and CDR2 FVKESK come from the germline V gene. V was trimmed by 2 bases and J by 0 bases, leaving 7 bases between them. This CDR3 reads CASSQPGMNTEAFF. Here the CDR3 DNA reads TGTGCCAGCAGCCAACCAGGGATGAACACTGAAGCTTTCTTT. The full variable domain, with the rest looked up from reference TRBV14 and TRBJ1-1, is EAGVTQFPSHSVIEKGQTVTLRCDPISGHDNLYWYRRVMGKEIKFLLHFVKESKQDESGMPNNRFLAERTGGTYSTLKVQPAELEDSGVYFCASSQPGMNTEAFFGQGTRLTVV.

The chain combines TRBV7-9 with TRBJ2-5, with D perhaps matching TRBD2 (5 bases). The germline CDR1 and CDR2 sequences are SEHNR and FQNEAQ (reference sequence). Trimming stripped 0 bases from V and 5 bases from J, with 7 bases between. CDR3 length equals 13 residues. The CDR3 protein is CASSLAGVETQYF. The CDR3, as DNA: TGTGCCAGCAGCTTAGCCGGGGTCGAGACCCAGTACTTC.

The rearrangement joins TRBV27 to TRBJ2-1; the D gene is possibly TRBD2 (6 bases). Germline CDR1 and CDR2: MNHEY and SMNVEV (reference sequence). This CDR3 has 11 amino acids. V shed 7 bases and J shed 11 bases, with 12 bases lying between them. CDR3 region: CASTWRGKQFF. Here the CDR3 DNA reads TGTGCCAGCACCTGGCGGGGAAAGCAGTTCTTC.

The chain joins TRBV5-8 to TRBJ1-3, with 8 bases matching TRBD1. Unmatched junction bases numbered 5, after V lost 4 bases and J lost 5 bases. Germline V gene data show CDR1 as SGHTS and CDR2 as YDEGEE. The CDR3 spans 14 residues. The CDR3 reads CASSHDRGRNTIYF. The CDR3 nucleotides read TGTGCCAGCAGCCACGACAGGGGAAGAAACACCATATATTTT.

V and J are TRBV29-1 and TRBJ1-5; D is undetermined. Per germline, CDR1 SQVTM and CDR2 ANQGSEA. The CDR3 totals 9 residues. The V end lost 4 bases, the J end lost 9 bases, and 4 bases lay between the germline ends. CDR3: CSVVRPQHF. CDR3 sequence (DNA): TGCAGCGTTGTCCGGCCCCAGCATTTT.

In DNA, the CDR3 is TGCGCCAGCAGCCAAGATCAACAGGGGGCAGGGGGGGCCAACGTCCTGACTTTC. Its translation is CASSQDQQGAGGANVLTF. This chain links TRBV4-1 with TRBJ2-6, with TRBD1 identical over 9 bases. V was pared by 0 bases and J by 4 bases, with 7 bases of the junction left unmatched. The germline CDR1 and CDR2 sequences are MGHRA and YSYEKL. The CDR3 loop spans 18 amino acids.

The chain is built from TRBV7-2 and TRBJ1-3; 9 bases agree with TRBD1. The V gene end was trimmed by 5 bases and the J gene end by 8 bases; junction bases not matched to a gene: 4. The CDR3 is 13 residues long. The germline gives CDR1 SGHTA, CDR2 FQGNSA. The CDR3 coding sequence is TGTGCCAGCAGCATAGACAGGGGGGACACCATATATTTT. This gives the protein CASSIDRGDTIYF.

This sequence joins TRBV5-6 and TRBJ1-2, with 7 bases identical to TRBD1. The V gene's germline CDR1 is SGHDT and CDR2 YYEEEE. The CDR3 is 13 amino acids. J gave up 4 bases and V 4 bases, and 4 bases lay outside the gene matches. This CDR3 reads CASSPNRGYGYTF. The DNA for the CDR3 is TGTGCCAGCAGCCCTAACAGGGGCTATGGCTACACCTTC.

The V gene is TRBV7-2, the J gene TRBJ2-3; 8 bases align to TRBD2. There are 16 residues in the CDR3. Germline loops: CDR1 SGHTA, CDR2 FQGNSA. The V gene end was trimmed by 3 bases and the J gene end by 2 bases; junction bases not matched to a gene: 7. CDR3 amino acids: CASSFGGRGDTDTQYF. The DNA of the CDR3 is TGTGCCAGCAGCTTCGGGGGGCGGGGGGACACAGATACGCAGTATTTT.

This clone was counted only a few times. The chain combines TRBV19 with TRBJ1-3; D gene ambiguous. Germline CDR1 and CDR2: LNHDA and SQIVND (reference sequence). Trimming stripped 0 bases from V and 4 bases from J, with 4 bases between. The CDR3 totals 13 residues. The CDR3 reads CASSIDPGNTIYF. The CDR3 bases are TGTGCCAGTAGTATAGATCCAGGAAACACCATATATTTT.

V usage is TRBV7-2 and J usage is TRBJ2-7, with 12 bases fitting TRBD2. With 6 bases clipped from V and 3 bases from J, the junction kept 0 bases outside the gene matches. This CDR3 contains 13 residues. Germline assignment: CDR1 SGHTA and CDR2 FQGNSA. This CDR3 reads CASRLAGGYEQYF. Written as DNA, the CDR3 is TGTGCCAGCAGACTAGCGGGGGGCTACGAGCAGTACTTC.

This clone appeared once. The chain joins TRBV4-3 to TRBJ2-5, with 8 bases identical to TRBD1. Germline V gene lookup returns CDR1 LGHNA and CDR2 YSLEER. Germline trimming cut 1 base from V and 4 bases from J; bases unmatched to any gene: 8. CDR3 length: 16 residues. The CDR3 DNA is TGCGCCAGCAGCCAAGTACGGGGACAGGCTGGAGAGACCCAGTACTTC. It encodes CASSQVRGQAGETQYF.

The rearrangement joins TRBV18 to TRBJ1-1, with D maybe TRBD1 (6 bases). Trimming took off 3 bases at V and 5 bases at J, with 13 bases between the two ends. In germline, CDR1 is KGHSH, CDR2 LQKENI. There are 14 residues in the CDR3. CDR3 protein: CASSPTGRRTEAFF. In DNA, the CDR3 is TGTGCCAGCTCACCCACAGGGCGCAGGACTGAAGCTTTCTTT.

The chain is built from TRBV6-8 and TRBJ2-5; D may be TRBD2 (5 bases). Trimming removed 8 bases at V and 2 bases at J, with 27 bases between. Germline CDR1 is MNHGY and CDR2 is SAAAGT. The CDR3 runs to 18 residues. The CDR3 protein is CASLRPRGIHDEQETQYF. The DNA for the CDR3 is TGTGCCAGCCTTCGGCCCCGAGGGATACACGATGAGCAAGAGACCCAGTACTTC.

The chain's CDR3 is CASSLGFGGDTYEQYF. In nucleotides, the CDR3 is TGTGCCAGCAGCTTAGGTTTCGGGGGGGACACCTACGAGCAGTACTTC. The chain has TRBV7-6 and TRBJ2-7, with 8 nucleotides matching TRBD2. Germline lookup yields CDR1 SGHVS and CDR2 FNYEAQ. This CDR3 has 16 residues. The V segment lost 1 base and the J segment 2 bases; nucleotides outside the gene matches: 7.